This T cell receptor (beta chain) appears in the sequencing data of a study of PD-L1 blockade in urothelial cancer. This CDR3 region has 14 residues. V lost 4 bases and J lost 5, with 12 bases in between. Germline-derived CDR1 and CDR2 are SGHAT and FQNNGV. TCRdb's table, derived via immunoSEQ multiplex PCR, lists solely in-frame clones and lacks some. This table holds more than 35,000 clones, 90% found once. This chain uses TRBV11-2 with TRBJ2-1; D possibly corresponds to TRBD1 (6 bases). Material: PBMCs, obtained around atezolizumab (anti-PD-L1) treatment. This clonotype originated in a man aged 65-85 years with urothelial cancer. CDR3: CASSSNRANNEQFF. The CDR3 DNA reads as TGTGCCAGCAGCTCAAACAGGGCCAACAATGAGCAGTTCTTC.